This TCR beta chain was captured by sequencing in a study of blood T cell repertoires in COVID-19. The wider study: The origin of the acute and convalescent COVID-19 samples was the United States, Italy and Spain. T cells, B-cell-depleted T cells, or PBMCs supplied cDNA or gDNA.

This CDR3 spans 14 amino acids. Per the germline V gene, CDR1 is SGHTA and CDR2 is FQGTGA. The ends were cut back, 2 bases at V and 2 bases at J, with 9 bases in the middle. How the authors handled the data: Estimates of nucleated cell counts were drawn from the amplification of reference gene primers. The method was immunoSEQ multiplex PCR; TCRdb's version includes in-frame clones alone and lacks a portion of them. V and J calls and clone size are given by that table; D and trimming were obtained from the DNA. Among about 140,000 clones listed, about 88% were seen once. The TCR sequence derives from a man aged 45-65 years with active or convalescent COVID-19. The chain couples TRBV7-3 to TRBJ1-2; D is unclear. Sequencing was carried out using peripheral blood. The chain's CDR3 is CASSLGPSNYGYTF. The CDR3 coding sequence is TGTGCCAGCAGCTTAGGCCCTTCAAACTATGGCTACACCTTC. Full variable domain (missing parts from reference TRBV7-3 and TRBJ1-2): GAGVSQTPSNKVTEKGKYVELRCDPISGHTALYWYRQSLGQGPEFLIYFQGTGAADDSGLPNDRFFAVRPEGSVSTLKIQRTERGDSAVYLCASSLGPSNYGYTFGSGTRLTVV.